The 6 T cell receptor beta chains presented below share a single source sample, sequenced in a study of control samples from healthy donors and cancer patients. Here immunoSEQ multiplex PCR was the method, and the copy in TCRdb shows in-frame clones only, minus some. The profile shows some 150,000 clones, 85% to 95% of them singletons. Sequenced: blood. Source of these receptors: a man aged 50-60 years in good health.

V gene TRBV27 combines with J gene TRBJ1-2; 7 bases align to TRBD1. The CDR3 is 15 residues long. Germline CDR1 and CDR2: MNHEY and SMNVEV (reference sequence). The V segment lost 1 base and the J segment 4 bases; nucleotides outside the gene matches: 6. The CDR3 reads CASSLYNGQVYGYTF. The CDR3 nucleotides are TGTGCCAGCAGTTTATATAATGGACAGGTCTATGGCTACACCTTC.

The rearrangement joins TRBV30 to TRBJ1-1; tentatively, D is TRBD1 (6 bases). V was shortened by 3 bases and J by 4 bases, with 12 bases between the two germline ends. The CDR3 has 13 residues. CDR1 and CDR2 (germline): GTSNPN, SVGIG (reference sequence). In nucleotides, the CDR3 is TGTGCCTGGAGCAAACTCAGGGGCACTGAAGCTTTCTTT. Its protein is CAWSKLRGTEAFF.

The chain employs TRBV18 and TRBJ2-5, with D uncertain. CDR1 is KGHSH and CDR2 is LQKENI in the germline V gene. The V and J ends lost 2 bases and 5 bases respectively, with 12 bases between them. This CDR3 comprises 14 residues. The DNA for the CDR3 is TGTGCCAGCTCACCAGAAGAACTGGGGGAGACCCAGTACTTC. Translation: CASSPEELGETQYF.

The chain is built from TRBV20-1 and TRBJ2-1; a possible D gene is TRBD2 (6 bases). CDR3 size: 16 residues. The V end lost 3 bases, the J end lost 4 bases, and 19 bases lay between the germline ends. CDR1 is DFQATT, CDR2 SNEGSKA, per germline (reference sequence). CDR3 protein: CSASTATGGKYNEQFF. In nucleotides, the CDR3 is TGCAGTGCTAGTACCGCCACGGGCGGGAAATACAATGAGCAGTTCTTC.

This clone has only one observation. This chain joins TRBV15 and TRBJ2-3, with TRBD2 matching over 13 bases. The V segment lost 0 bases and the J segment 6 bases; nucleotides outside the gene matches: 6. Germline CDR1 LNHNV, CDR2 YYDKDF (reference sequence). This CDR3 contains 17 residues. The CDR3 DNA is TGTGCCACCAGCAGAGATTTGACTAGCGGGAGGTCCGATACGCAGTATTTT. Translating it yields CATSRDLTSGRSDTQYF.

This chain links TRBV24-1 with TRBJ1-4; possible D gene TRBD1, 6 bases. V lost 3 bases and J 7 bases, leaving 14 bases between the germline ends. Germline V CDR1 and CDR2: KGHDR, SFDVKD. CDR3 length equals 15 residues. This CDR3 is CATSDPTGTGEKLFF. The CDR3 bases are TGTGCCACCAGTGATCCAACAGGGACGGGTGAAAAACTGTTTTTT.